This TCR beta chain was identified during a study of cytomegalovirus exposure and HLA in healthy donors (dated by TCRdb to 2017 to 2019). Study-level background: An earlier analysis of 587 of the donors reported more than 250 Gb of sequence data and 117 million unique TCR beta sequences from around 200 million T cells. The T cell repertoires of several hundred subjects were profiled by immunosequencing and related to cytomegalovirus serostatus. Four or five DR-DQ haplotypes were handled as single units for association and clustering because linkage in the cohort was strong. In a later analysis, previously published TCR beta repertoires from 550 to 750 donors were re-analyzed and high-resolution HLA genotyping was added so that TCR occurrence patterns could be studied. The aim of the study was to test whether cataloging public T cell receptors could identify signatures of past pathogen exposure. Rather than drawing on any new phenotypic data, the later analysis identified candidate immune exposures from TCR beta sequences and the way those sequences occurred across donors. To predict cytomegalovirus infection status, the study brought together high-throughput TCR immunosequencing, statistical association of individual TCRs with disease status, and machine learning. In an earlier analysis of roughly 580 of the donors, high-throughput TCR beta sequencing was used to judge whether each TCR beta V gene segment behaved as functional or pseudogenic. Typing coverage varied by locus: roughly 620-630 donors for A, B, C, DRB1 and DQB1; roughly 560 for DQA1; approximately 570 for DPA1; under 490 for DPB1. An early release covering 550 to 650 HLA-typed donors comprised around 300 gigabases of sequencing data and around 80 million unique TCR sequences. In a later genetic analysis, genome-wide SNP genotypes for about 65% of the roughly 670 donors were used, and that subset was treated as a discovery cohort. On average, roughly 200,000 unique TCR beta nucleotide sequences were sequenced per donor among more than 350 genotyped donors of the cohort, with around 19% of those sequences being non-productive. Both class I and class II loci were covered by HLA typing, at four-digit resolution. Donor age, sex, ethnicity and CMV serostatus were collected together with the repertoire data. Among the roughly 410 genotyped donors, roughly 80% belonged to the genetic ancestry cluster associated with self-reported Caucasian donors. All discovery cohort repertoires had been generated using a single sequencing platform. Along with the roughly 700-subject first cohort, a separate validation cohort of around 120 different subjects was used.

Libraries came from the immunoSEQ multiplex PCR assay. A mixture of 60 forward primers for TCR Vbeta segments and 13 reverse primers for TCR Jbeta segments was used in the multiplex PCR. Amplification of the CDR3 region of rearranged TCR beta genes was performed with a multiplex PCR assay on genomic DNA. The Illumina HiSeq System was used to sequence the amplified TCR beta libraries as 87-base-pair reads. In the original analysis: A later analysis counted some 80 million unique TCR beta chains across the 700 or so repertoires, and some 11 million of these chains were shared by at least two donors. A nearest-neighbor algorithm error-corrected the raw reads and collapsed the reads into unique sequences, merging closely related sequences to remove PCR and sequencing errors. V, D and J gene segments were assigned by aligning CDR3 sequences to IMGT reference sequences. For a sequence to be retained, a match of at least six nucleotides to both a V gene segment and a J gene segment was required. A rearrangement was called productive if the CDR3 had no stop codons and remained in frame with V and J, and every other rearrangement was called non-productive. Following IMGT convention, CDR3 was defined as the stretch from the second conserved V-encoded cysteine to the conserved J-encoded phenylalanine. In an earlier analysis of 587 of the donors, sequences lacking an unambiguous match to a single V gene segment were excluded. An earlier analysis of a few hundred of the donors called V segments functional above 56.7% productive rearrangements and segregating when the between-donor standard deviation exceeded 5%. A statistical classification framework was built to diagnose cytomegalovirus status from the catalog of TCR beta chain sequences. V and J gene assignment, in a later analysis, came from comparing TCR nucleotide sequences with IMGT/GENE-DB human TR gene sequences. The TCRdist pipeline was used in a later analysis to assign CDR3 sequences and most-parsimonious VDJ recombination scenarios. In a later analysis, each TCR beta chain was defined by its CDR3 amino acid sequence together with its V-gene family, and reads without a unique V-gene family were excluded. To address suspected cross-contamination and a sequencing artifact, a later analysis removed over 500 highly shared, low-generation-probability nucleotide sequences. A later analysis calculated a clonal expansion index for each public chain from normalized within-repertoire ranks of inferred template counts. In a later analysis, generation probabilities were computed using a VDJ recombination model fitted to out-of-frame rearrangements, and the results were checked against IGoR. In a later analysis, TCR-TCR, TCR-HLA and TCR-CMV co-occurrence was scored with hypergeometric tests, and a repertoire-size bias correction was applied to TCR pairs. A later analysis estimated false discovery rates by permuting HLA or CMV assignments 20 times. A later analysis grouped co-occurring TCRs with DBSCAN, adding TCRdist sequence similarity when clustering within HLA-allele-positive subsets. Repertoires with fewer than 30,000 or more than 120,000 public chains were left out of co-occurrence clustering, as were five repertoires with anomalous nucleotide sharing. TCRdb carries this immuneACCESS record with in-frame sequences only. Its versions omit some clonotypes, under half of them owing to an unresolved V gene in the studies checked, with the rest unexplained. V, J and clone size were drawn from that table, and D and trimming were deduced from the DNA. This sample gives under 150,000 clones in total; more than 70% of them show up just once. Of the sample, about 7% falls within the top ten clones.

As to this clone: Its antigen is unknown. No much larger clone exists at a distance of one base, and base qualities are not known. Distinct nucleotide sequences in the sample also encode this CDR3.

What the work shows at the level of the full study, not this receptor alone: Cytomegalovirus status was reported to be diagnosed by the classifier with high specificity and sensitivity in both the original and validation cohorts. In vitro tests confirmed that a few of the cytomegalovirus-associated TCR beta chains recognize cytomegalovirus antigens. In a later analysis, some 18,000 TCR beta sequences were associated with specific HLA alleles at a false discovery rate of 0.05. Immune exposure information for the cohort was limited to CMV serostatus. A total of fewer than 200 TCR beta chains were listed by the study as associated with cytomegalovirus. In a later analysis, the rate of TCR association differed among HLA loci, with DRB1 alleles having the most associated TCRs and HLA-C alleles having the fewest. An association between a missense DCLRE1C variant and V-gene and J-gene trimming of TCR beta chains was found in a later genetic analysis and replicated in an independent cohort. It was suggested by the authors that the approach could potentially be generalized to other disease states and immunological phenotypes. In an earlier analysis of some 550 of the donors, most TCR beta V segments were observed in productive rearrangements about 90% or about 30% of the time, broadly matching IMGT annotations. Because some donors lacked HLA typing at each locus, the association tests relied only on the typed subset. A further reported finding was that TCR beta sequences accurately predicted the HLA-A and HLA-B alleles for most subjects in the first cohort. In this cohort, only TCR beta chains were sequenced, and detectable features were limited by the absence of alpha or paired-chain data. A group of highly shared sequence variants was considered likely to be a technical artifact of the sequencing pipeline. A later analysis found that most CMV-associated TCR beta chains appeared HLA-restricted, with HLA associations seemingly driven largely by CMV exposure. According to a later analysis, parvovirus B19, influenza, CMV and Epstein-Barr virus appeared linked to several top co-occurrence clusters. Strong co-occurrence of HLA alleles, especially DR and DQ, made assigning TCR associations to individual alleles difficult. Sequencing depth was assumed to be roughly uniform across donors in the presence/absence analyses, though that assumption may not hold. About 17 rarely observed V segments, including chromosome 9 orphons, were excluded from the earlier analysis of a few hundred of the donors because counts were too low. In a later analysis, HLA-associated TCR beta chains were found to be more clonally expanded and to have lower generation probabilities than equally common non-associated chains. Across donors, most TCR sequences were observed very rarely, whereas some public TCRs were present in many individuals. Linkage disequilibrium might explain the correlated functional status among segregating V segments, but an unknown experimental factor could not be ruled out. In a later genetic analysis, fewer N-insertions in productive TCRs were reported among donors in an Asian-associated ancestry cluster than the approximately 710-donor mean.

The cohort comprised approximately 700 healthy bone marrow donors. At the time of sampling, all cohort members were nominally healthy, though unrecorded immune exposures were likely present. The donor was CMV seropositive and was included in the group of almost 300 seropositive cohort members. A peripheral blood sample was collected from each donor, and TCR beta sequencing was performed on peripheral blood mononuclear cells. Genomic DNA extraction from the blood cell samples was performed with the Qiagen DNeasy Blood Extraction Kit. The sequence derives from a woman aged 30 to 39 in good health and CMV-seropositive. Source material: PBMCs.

The bases are TGTGCCAGCAGCCCCAGCGGGGGTGTTACCTACGAGCAGTACTTC. This yields the protein CASSPSGGVTYEQYF. The rearranged chain carries TRBV7-3 and TRBJ2-7, with 8 bases matching TRBD2. There are 15 amino acids in the CDR3, from cysteine to phenylalanine inclusive. Of the read, only the CDR3 DNA is kept; its 45 bases are in frame from base 1. For this chain, trimming is 5 bases at the V end and 2 bases at the J end, and the number of junction bases without a gene match is 8. Via the germline V gene, CDR1 is SGHTA and CDR2 FQGTGA.